The present T cell receptor beta chain was sequenced within a study of cytomegalovirus exposure and HLA in healthy donors. Overall study: The roughly 120 validation repertoires, a later analysis reported, used the same platform as the approximately 630 first-cohort repertoires.

A note on this clone: No antigen is known for it. Other DNA sequences in this specimen translate into the identical CDR3.

There are 13 residues in the CDR3. Germline-derived CDR1 and CDR2 are SGHTA and FQGNSA. V lost 4 bases and J 7 bases, leaving 14 bases between the germline ends. Regarding the study as a whole: Confirmation in vitro established that a few CMV-associated chains were specific for CMV antigens.

The repertoire was sequenced with immunoSEQ multiplex PCR; TCRdb's copy has only in-frame clones and lacks some. The top ten clones hold over 0.7% of a sample with about 280,000 clones, 85% to 90% of them seen once. The chain is built from TRBV7-2 and TRBJ2-7; D is possibly TRBD1 (6 bases). What was sequenced was PBMCs. This TCR was sampled from a woman between 18 and 29 years old in good health and CMV-seronegative. The CDR3 DNA reads TGTGCCAGCAGCTCAGGGACACCGTATGAGCAGTACTTC. Translating it yields CASSSGTPYEQYF.